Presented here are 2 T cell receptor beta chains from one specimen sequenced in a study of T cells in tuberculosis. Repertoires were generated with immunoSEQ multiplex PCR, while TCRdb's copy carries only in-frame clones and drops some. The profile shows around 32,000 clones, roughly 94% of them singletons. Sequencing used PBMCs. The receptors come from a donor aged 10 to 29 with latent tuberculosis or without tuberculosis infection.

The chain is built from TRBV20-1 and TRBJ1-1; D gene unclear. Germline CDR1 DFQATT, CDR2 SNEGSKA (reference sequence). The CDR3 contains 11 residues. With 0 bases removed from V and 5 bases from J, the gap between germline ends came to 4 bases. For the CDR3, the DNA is TGCAGTGCTAGAGACCGGACTGAAGCTTTCTTT. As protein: CSARDRTEAFF.

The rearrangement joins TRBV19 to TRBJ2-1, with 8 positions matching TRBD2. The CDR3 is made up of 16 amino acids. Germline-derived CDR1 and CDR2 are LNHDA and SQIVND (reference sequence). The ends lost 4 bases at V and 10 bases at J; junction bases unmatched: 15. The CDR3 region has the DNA TGTGCCAGTAGTACGACGTCCCCGGGGGGGCCGGGAGAGCAGTTCTTC. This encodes CASSTTSPGGPGEQFF. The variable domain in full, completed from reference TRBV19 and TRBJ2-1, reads DGGITQSPKYLFRKEGQNVTLSCEQNLNHDAMYWYRQDPGQGLRLIYYSQIVNDFQKGDIAEGYSVSREKKESFPLTVTSAQKNPTAFYLCASSTTSPGGPGEQFFGPGTRLTVL.